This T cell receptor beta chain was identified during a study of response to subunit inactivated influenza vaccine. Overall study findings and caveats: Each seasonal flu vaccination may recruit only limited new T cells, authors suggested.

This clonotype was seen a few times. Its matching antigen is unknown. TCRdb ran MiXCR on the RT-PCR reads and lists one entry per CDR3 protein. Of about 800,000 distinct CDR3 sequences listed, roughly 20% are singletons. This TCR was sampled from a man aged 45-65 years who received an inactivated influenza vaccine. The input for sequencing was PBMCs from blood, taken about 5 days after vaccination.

This CDR3 is CASSPSVTGSEQYF. The DNA of the CDR3 is TGTGCCAGCTCACCGTCAGTTACAGGATCCGAGCAGTACTTC. The chain employs TRBV18 and TRBJ2-7, with a possible D match to TRBD1 (5 bases). V gave up 3 bases and J gave up 6 bases, with 15 bases separating them. Germline V CDR1 and CDR2: KGHSH, LQKENI. The CDR3 totals 14 residues. Combining the CDR3 with reference TRBV18 and TRBJ2-7 gives the whole variable domain NAGVMQNPRHLVRRRGQEARLRCSPMKGHSHVYWYRQLPEEGLKFMVYLQKENIIDESGMPKERFSAEFPKEGPSILRIQQVVRGDSAAYFCASSPSVTGSEQYFGPGTRLTVT.